This T cell receptor beta chain was identified during a study of OX40 agonist ivuxolimab in advanced cancers. Looked up from germline, CDR1 is LNHDA and CDR2 is SQIVND (reference sequence). Unmatched junction bases numbered 5, after V lost 4 bases and J lost 2 bases. This CDR3 contains 15 residues. The data were produced by immunoSEQ multiplex PCR, yet TCRdb's version contains in-frame clones alone and is incomplete. This sample has around 67,000 clones, with more than 70% found just once. This clone was detected a few times. Other DNA sequences in this specimen translate into the identical CDR3. V is TRBV19 and J is TRBJ1-3; 7 positions match TRBD1. The specimen was CD4+ or CD8+ T cells sorted from blood, collected in a trial of the OX40 agonist ivuxolimab. The TCR was taken from an adult with an advanced solid tumor such as melanoma, head and neck, liver or kidney cancer. In DNA form, the CDR3 reads TGTGCCAGTAGTACCACCGGGACAGCTGGAAACACCATATATTTT. Amino acid sequence: CASSTTGTAGNTIYF.